Included here is one T cell receptor (beta chain) sequence, with context. What it recognizes is unknown. Negative isolation was applied to CD8+ and CD4+ T cells, and FACS enrichment was applied to TEMRA cells. These data belong to a study of CD8 T cells in Susac syndrome. Notes on the study in general: TCR sequencing and HLA analysis covered a relatively small number of individuals.

cDNA came from 0.5 to 1 ug RNA primed by random hexamers. The amplification used immunoSEQ multiplex PCR on TCR beta CDR3; it spanned 54 Vbeta and 13 Jbeta. TCRdb independently ran MiXCR on the immunoSEQ multiplex PCR reads; one entry per CDR3 protein. The data hold approximately 150,000 distinct CDR3 sequences, with roughly 93% observed a single time. The origin of this receptor is a human donor in good health. What was sequenced was CD4+ T cells from PBMCs.

CDR3 residues: CATSGVRVKAFF. CDR3 DNA: TGTGCCACCAGCGGAGTCAGGGTTAAAGCTTTCTTT. The J gene is TRBJ1-1, the V gene TRBV15, with D perhaps TRBD1 (5 bases). This CDR3 has 12 amino acids. The germline V and J ends were trimmed by 5 bases and 9 bases, with 13 bases remaining between them. Germline CDR1 and CDR2: LNHNV and YYDKDF (reference sequence).